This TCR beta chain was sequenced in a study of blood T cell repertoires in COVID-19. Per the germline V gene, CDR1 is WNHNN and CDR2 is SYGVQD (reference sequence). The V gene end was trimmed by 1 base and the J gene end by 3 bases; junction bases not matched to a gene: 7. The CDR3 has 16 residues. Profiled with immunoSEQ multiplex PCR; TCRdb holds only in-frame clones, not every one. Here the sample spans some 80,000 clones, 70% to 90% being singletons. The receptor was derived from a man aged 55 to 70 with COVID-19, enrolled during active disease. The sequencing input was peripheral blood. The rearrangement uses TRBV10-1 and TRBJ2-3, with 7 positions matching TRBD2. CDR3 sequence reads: CASSEFGGGNTDTQYF. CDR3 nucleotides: TGCGCCAGCAGTGAGTTTGGGGGGGGGAATACAGATACGCAGTATTTT.